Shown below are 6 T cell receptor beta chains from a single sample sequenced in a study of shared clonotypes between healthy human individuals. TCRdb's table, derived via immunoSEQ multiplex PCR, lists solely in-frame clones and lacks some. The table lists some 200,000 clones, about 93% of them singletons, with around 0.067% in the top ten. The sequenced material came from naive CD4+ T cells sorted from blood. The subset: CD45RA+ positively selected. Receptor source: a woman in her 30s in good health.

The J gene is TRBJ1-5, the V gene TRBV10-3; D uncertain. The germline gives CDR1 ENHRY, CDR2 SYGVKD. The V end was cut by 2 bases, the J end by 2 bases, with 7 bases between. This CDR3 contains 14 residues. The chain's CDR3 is CAISEAGGNQPQHF. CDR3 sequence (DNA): TGTGCCATCAGTGAGGCCGGGGGCAATCAGCCCCAGCATTTT.

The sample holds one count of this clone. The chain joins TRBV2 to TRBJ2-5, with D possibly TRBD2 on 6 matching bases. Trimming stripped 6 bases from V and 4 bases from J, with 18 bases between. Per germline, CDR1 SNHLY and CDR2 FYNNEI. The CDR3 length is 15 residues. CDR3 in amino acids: CASSGMGTEGETQYF. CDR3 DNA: TGTGCCAGCAGCGGAATGGGGACGGAGGGAGAGACCCAGTACTTC.

In DNA, the CDR3 is TGTGCCAGCAGCCCAGGGAGGGCCAACGTCCTGACTTTC. Protein product: CASSPGRANVLTF. The rearrangement joins TRBV7-2 to TRBJ2-6, with a weak D call TRBD1 (5 bases). The germline gives CDR1 SGHTA, CDR2 FQGNSA. This CDR3 spans 13 amino acids. V shed 5 bases and J shed 5 bases, with 7 bases lying between them.

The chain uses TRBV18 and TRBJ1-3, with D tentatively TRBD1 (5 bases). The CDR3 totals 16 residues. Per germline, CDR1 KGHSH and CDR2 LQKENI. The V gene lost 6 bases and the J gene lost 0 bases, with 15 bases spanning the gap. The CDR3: CASSGWGVNSGNTIYF. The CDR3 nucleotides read TGTGCCAGCTCCGGATGGGGGGTCAACTCTGGAAACACCATATATTTT.

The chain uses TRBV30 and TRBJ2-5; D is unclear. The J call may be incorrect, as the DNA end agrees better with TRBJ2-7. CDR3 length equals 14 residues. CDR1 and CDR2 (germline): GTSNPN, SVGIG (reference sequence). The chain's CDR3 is CAWSVLGSPREQYF. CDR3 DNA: TGTGCCTGGAGTGTACTGGGTTCCCCCCGCGAGCAGTACTTC.

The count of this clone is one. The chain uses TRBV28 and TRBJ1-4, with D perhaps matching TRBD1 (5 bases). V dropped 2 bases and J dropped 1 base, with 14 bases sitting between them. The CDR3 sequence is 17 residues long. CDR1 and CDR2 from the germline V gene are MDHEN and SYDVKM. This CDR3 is CASSLRLDSRTNEKLFF. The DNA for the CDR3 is TGTGCCAGCAGTTTAAGACTAGACAGCCGAACTAATGAAAAACTGTTTTTT.